A selection of T cell receptor beta chains follows, all from one sample in a study of beta chain features in type 1 diabetes. Generated by immunoSEQ multiplex PCR, the TCRdb table keeps only in-frame clones and is missing some. Altogether hundreds of thousands of clones are present, about 14% being singletons, with the ten largest covering about 0.086%. The sample comprised naive CD4+ T cells from blood. These receptors all stem from a young man in good health. The CDR3 runs from the conserved cysteine through the conserved F or W. A D gene is named only where the DNA matches it firmly. Clone sizes are given selectively: once, few, many, or a class where the clone is expanded.

CDR3aa	CDR3nt	abundance	d_gene	v_gene	j_gene
CASSPRGLAGGLTYEQYF	TGTGCCAGCAGCCCCCGAGGACTAGCGGGAGGTCTGACCTACGAGCAGTACTTC	few	NA	TRBV21-1	TRBJ2-7
CASSVEGSGNTIYF	TGTGCCAGCAGCGTAGAGGGGTCTGGAAACACCATATATTTT	few	NA	TRBV9	TRBJ1-3
CASSSFRAYEQYF	TGTGCCAGCAGCTCCTTTAGAGCCTACGAGCAGTACTTC	few	NA	TRBV7-6	TRBJ2-7
CASSRGTSRANTGELFF	TGCGCCAGCAGCCGGGGGACTAGCCGAGCGAACACCGGGGAGCTGTTTTTT	NA	TRBD2	TRBV5-1	TRBJ2-2
CATGGGLGNQPQHF	TGTGCCACCGGAGGAGGGCTTGGCAATCAGCCCCAGCATTTT	few	NA	TRBV6-5	TRBJ1-5
CASSAQGWGNTEAFF	TGTGCCAGCAGCGCCCAGGGATGGGGGAACACTGAAGCTTTCTTT	few	NA	TRBV9	TRBJ1-1
CASSEGQGMPSYEQYF	TGTGCCAGCAGCGAGGGACAGGGGATGCCTTCCTACGAGCAGTACTTC	NA	TRBD1	TRBV9	TRBJ2-7
CASSVTDRDYEQYF	TGTGCCAGCAGCGTAACCGACAGAGACTACGAGCAGTACTTC	NA	NA	TRBV9	TRBJ2-7
CASTPSGSGNNNSPLHF	TGTGCCAGCACCCCTTCAGGGTCGGGAAACAATAATTCACCCCTCCACTTT	NA	NA	TRBV18	TRBJ1-6
CASSLVAGFTANVLTF	TGTGCCAGCAGCTTGGTGGCGGGATTTACAGCCAACGTCCTGACTTTC	NA	NA	TRBV7-9	TRBJ2-6
CASSFAGTGLNQPQHF	TGTGCCAGCAGCTTCGCCGGGACAGGGCTCAATCAGCCCCAGCATTTT	NA	TRBD1	TRBV5-6	TRBJ1-5
CASSLSRETQYF	TGCGCCAGCAGCTTGTCCCGGGAGACCCAGTACTTC	few	NA	TRBV5-1	TRBJ2-5
CATSRDRGLNGYTF	TGCGCCACCAGCAGGGACAGGGGGCTGAATGGCTACACCTTC	few	TRBD1	TRBV15	TRBJ1-2
CASSKQGVSNYGYTF	TGTGCCAGCAGCAAACAGGGCGTCAGCAACTATGGCTACACCTTC	NA	NA	TRBV14	TRBJ1-2
CASSFRVAEGYEQYF	TGTGCCAGCAGCTTCAGGGTGGCGGAGGGCTACGAGCAGTACTTC	NA	NA	TRBV13	TRBJ2-7
CAWSLGWGYTF	TGTGCCTGGAGTCTTGGGTGGGGCTACACCTTC	few	NA	TRBV30	TRBJ1-2
CASSPGTGGDQPQHF	TGTGCCAGCTCACCCGGAACAGGGGGCGATCAGCCCCAGCATTTT	NA	TRBD1	TRBV18	TRBJ1-5
CATAARPGGPQETQYF	TGCGCCACAGCGGCCCGGCCGGGAGGGCCCCAAGAGACCCAGTACTTC	few	TRBD2	TRBV5-1	TRBJ2-5
CASSPVGQGANEKLFF	TGCGCCAGCAGCCCGGTAGGGCAGGGGGCTAATGAAAAACTGTTTTTT	few	TRBD1	TRBV5-1	TRBJ1-4
CASSAISGSFGETQYF	TGCGCCAGCAGCGCGATTAGCGGGAGCTTCGGAGAGACCCAGTACTTC	few	TRBD2	TRBV5-1	TRBJ2-5
CASSFPGNTEAFF	TGCGCCAGCAGCTTCCCAGGGAACACTGAAGCTTTCTTT	NA	NA	TRBV5-1	TRBJ1-1
CASSQDRQGQPQHF	TGTGCCAGCAGCCAAGATCGGCAGGGACAGCCCCAGCATTTT	NA	NA	TRBV4-2	TRBJ1-5
CASSFRPVQEETQYF	TGCGCCAGCAGCTTTCGACCGGTCCAGGAAGAGACCCAGTACTTC	NA	NA	TRBV5-1	TRBJ2-5
CASSQGREGRNEQFF	TGCGCCAGCAGCCAAGGGCGGGAGGGCCGCAATGAGCAGTTCTTC	few	TRBD2	TRBV4-3	TRBJ2-1
CASSLVTNSYNEQFF	TGCGCCAGCAGCTTGGTAACCAACTCCTACAATGAGCAGTTCTTC	few	NA	TRBV5-1	TRBJ2-1
CASSKVREGTRSNYGYTF	TGTGCCAGCAGCAAAGTGCGCGAGGGGACCCGATCTAACTATGGCTACACCTTC	NA	NA	TRBV21-1	TRBJ1-2
CASSPGTGNQPQHF	TGTGCCAGCTCACCGGGGACAGGCAATCAGCCCCAGCATTTT	few	TRBD1	TRBV18	TRBJ1-5
CASAPRQTRNQPQHF	TGTGCCAGCGCCCCTAGACAGACCCGCAATCAGCCCCAGCATTTT	few	NA	TRBV6-1	TRBJ1-5
CASSLFPEGNTEAFF	TGTGCCAGCAGCTTATTCCCCGAGGGGAACACTGAAGCTTTCTTT	NA	NA	TRBV7-8	TRBJ1-1
CASSKASYRGRGAFF	TGTGCCAGCAGCAAAGCGTCGTACAGGGGGCGCGGAGCTTTCTTT	few	NA	TRBV21-1	TRBJ1-1
CASSLRRTGGTYEQYF	TGTGCCAGCAGCCTCAGGCGCACAGGGGGAACCTACGAGCAGTACTTC	NA	TRBD1	TRBV7-8	TRBJ2-7
CASSLVIGARELFF	TGTGCCAGCAGCTTAGTGATTGGTGCTCGGGAGCTGTTTTTT	NA	NA	TRBV7-2	TRBJ2-2
CASSAPGTHTDTQYF	TGTGCCAGTAGTGCCCCCGGGACACACACAGATACGCAGTATTTT	few	NA	TRBV19	TRBJ2-3
CASRRTGYEQYF	TGTGCCAGCAGACGTACAGGGTACGAGCAGTACTTC	NA	NA	TRBV28	TRBJ2-7
CASSVEDGGSTGELFF	TGTGCCAGCAGCGTAGAGGACGGAGGGAGCACCGGGGAGCTGTTTTTT	NA	NA	TRBV9	TRBJ2-2
CASSLGKGSAKNIQYF	TGTGCCAGCAGCCTGGGGAAGGGTTCCGCCAAAAACATTCAGTACTTC	NA	NA	TRBV28	TRBJ2-4
CASSSLRGLFF	TGTGCCAGCAGCTCTCTACGTGGGCTGTTTTTT	NA	NA	TRBV4-1	TRBJ2-2
CASSLAGTDAELFF	TGCGCCAGCAGCTTGGCCGGGACCGACGCGGAGCTGTTTTTT	NA	NA	TRBV5-1	TRBJ2-2
CASSPKNQPQHF	TGTGCCAGCTCACCAAAGAATCAGCCCCAGCATTTT	NA	NA	TRBV18	TRBJ1-5
CASSLWVTEAFF	TGTGCCAGCAGTTTATGGGTCACTGAAGCTTTCTTT	few	NA	TRBV28	TRBJ1-1
CATSPRPNAREGNQPQHF	TGTGCCACCAGCCCCCGCCCGAATGCCAGGGAGGGCAATCAGCCCCAGCATTTT	NA	NA	TRBV15	TRBJ1-5
CASSELWGQPQHF	TGTGCCAGCAGCGAGCTGTGGGGTCAGCCCCAGCATTTT	few	NA	TRBV7-9	TRBJ1-5
CASSSGPSGYNTGELFF	TGTGCCAGCAGCTCTGGTCCTAGCGGATATAACACCGGGGAGCTGTTTTTT	few	TRBD2	TRBV5-4	TRBJ2-2
CASGRQSGVYNEQFF	TGTGCTAGTGGTCGTCAGTCCGGGGTTTACAATGAGCAGTTCTTC	few	NA	TRBV12-5	TRBJ2-1
CASRRTGTMNTEAFF	TGTGCCAGCAGGCGGACAGGGACCATGAACACTGAAGCTTTCTTT	NA	TRBD1	TRBV6-1	TRBJ1-1
CASSQEPSGNNEQFF	TGCGCCAGCAGCCAAGAGCCTAGCGGAAACAATGAGCAGTTCTTC	NA	TRBD2	TRBV4-3	TRBJ2-1
CASSLRTPNEQFF	TGTGCCAGCAGCTTGCGGACTCCCAATGAGCAGTTCTTC	few	NA	TRBV7-8	TRBJ2-1
CAISGGLAVHNEQFF	TGTGCCATCAGTGGGGGACTAGCGGTACACAATGAGCAGTTCTTC	few	TRBD2	TRBV10-3	TRBJ2-1
CATSRGTRDVAGELFF	TGTGCCACCAGCAGAGGCACTAGGGATGTTGCCGGGGAGCTGTTTTTT	few	NA	TRBV15	TRBJ2-2
CAISELAGGGEQYF	TGTGCCATCAGTGAGTTGGCGGGAGGAGGCGAGCAGTACTTC	few	TRBD2	TRBV10-3	TRBJ2-7
CASSLGLGTRAYEQYF	TGTGCCAGCAGCTTAGGCCTCGGGACCCGCGCCTACGAGCAGTACTTC	few	NA	TRBV7-2	TRBJ2-7